This entry describes one T cell receptor (beta chain). It has no known antigen specificity. Base qualities are not recorded, but no much larger clone differs from it by a single base. The data derive from a study of CD8+CD57+ T cells in acquired aplastic anemia (dated by TCRdb to 2016 to 2019). In terms of the full investigation: Extracted DNA from sorted CD4+ and CD8+ cells averaged around 3.4 ug, ranging from about 0.17 to 27.4 ug. Mean read counts for healthy donor samples were approximately 10 million for CD4+ cells and some 12 million for CD8+ cells.

Paper-wide results and their limitations: About 29 CD8+ CDR3 sequences were found to be shared between patients and controls, but these sequences appeared to be highly expressed in patients and within the immunodominant clones of the patients. CD8+ Simpson's diversity did not differ significantly between patients and healthy controls (P=0.060).

From the germline V gene, CDR1 is LGHNA and CDR2 is YSLEER. V was cut back by 4 bases and J by 2 bases, leaving a gap of 12 bases between them. From its cysteine to its phenylalanine, the CDR3 spans 14 amino acids. CDR3 DNA is the only sequence kept; it has 42 bases, read in frame from the first base. Profiling of TCR beta VDJ combinations and CDR3 sequences used genomic DNA as the template. An Illumina HiSeq 2000 was the platform used for TCR repertoire sequencing. The source study handled its data this way. Repertoire assessment relied on Simpson's diversity index, CDR3 size and DJ length profiles, and TRBV/TRBJ rearrangement plots. Whichever DNA sequence was most abundant in the deep sequencing data was defined as the immunodominant clone. CDR3 amino acid sequences were screened for sharing across subjects and were compared with published repertoires and the VDJdb database. Using fastp trimming at Q25 and MiXCR clonotype assembly, TCRdb reanalyzed the public sequencing data and kept in-frame beta chains. Entries are consolidated by CDR3 protein sequence, retaining the most common genes and DNA. TCRdb's processing, not the authors', yielded these V and J calls. The sample data list about 160,000 distinct CDR3 sequences, and roughly 40% of these were observed just once. The top ten clonotypes cover about 1.1% of the sample.

In this study, sorted CD4+ and CD8+ T cells from the blood of healthy subjects and of severe aplastic anemia patients had their TCR repertoires deep-sequenced. Ficoll-Paque density gradient centrifugation was used to isolate peripheral blood mononuclear cells. Before DNA extraction, CD4+ and CD8+ T cells were sorted with FACS or magnetic beads. The TCR sequence derives from a human donor in good health. The sequence links TRBV4-3 to TRBJ2-7; TRBD2 might be the D gene, on 5 matching bases. What was sequenced was sorted CD4+, CD8+, or CD8+CD57+ T cells (not recorded which) from PBMCs. The nucleotides are TGCGCCAGCAGCCCCGGGGTGGCTGCCTACGAGCAGTACTTC. The resulting protein is CASSPGVAAYEQYF.